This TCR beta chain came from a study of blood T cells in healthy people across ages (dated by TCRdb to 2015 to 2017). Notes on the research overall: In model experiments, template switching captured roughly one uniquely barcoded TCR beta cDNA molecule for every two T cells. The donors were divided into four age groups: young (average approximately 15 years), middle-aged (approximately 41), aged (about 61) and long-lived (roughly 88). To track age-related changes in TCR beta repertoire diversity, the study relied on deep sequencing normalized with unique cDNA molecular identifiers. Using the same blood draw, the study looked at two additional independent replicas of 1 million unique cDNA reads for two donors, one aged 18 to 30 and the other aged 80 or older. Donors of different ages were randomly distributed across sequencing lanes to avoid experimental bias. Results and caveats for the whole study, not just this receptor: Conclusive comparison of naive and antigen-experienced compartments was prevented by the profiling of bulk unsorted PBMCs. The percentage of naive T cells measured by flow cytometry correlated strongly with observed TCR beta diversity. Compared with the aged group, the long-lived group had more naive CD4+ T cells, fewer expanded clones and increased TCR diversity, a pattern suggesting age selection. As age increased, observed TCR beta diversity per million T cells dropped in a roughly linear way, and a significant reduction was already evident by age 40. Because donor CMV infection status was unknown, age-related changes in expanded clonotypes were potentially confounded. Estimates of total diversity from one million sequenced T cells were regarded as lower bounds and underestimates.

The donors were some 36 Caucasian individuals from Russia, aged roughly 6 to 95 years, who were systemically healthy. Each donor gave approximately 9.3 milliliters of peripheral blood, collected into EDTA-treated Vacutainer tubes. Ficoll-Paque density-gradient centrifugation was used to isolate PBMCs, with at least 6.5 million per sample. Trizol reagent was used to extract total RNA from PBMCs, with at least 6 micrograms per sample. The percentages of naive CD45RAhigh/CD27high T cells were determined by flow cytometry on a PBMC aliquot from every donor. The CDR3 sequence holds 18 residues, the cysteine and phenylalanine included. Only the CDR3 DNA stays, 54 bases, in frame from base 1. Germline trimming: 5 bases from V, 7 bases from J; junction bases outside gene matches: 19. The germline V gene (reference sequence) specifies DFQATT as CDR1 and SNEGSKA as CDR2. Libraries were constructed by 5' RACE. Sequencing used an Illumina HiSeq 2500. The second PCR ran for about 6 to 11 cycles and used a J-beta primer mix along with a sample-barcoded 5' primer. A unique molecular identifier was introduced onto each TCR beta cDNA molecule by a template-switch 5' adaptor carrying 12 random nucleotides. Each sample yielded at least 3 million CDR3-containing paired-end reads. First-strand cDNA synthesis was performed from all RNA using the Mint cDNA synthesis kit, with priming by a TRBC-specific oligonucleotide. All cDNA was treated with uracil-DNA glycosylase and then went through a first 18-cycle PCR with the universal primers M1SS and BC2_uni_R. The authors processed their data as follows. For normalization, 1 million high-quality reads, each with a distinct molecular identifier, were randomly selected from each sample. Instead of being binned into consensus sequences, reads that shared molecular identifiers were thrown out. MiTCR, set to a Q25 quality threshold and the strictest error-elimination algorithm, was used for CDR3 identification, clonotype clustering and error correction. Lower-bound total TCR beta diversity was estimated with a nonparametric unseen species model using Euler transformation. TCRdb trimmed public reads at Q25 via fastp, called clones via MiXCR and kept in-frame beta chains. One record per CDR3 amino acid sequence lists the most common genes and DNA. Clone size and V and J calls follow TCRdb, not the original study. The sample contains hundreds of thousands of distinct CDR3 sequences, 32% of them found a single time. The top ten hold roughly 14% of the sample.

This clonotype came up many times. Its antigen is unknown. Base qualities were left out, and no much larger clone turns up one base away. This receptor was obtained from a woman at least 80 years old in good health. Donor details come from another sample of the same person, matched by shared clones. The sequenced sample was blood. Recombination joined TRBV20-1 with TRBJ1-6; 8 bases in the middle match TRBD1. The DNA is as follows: TGCAGTGCTCGCCCTGGCTCCAGGGGGCGCGGGGTGAATTCACCCCTCCACTTT. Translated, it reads CSARPGSRGRGVNSPLHF.